These 5 T cell receptor beta chains were sequenced from one sample in a study of T cell repertoires in cytomegalovirus infection. TCRdb re-called the reads with MiXCR, one entry per CDR3 protein. The profile shows 400,000 to 600,000 distinct CDR3 sequences, about 42% of them singletons. These receptors have no known antigen. The material was cultured PBMCs, obtained from culture after CMV antigen stimulation. The origin of the receptors is a human donor in good health (CMV status not recorded). Some clones in this sample may be carry-over from other donors' samples.

The chain links TRBV10-3 to TRBJ1-4; 8 bases map to TRBD1. The ends lost 5 bases at V and 8 bases at J; junction bases unmatched: 10. CDR1 is ENHRY, CDR2 SYGVKD, per germline. The CDR3 extends over 15 amino acids. CDR3 protein: CAISLGTGDVEKLFF. Written as DNA, the CDR3 is TGTGCCATCAGTCTCGGGACAGGCGACGTCGAAAAACTGTTTTTT.

The DNA for the CDR3 is TGTGCCAGCCACTTCCGGGCAGATACGCAGTATTTT. As protein: CASHFRADTQYF. The J gene is TRBJ2-3, the V gene TRBV6-2 or TRBV6-3; D is ambiguous. V gave up 8 bases and J gave up 4 bases, with 10 bases separating them. The CDR3 has 12 amino acids. CDR1 is MNHEY, CDR2 SVGEGT, per germline.

V gene TRBV4-3 combines with J gene TRBJ2-3; 9 bases line up with TRBD2. The CDR3 contains 17 residues. Looked up from germline, CDR1 is LGHNA and CDR2 is YSLEER. V lost 5 bases and J lost 0; bases outside the gene matches: 9. This chain's CDR3 is CASSVLAGPDSTDTQYF. The CDR3 DNA is TGCGCCAGCAGCGTTCTAGCGGGACCAGATAGCACAGATACGCAGTATTTT.

This clonotype was recorded at least ten times. The genes are TRBV7-2 and TRBJ2-5, with D hard to call. Trimming took off 4 bases at V and 3 bases at J, with 12 bases between the two ends. CDR1 SGHTA and CDR2 FQGNSA come from the germline V gene. This CDR3 comprises 14 residues. CDR3 protein: CASSSVVSEETQYF. The CDR3 nucleotides are TGTGCCAGCAGCTCGGTAGTTTCGGAAGAGACCCAGTACTTC. The whole variable domain, remainder taken from reference TRBV7-2 and TRBJ2-5, is GAGVSQSPSNKVTEKGKDVELRCDPISGHTALYWYRQSLGQGLEFLIYFQGNSAPDKSGLPSDRFSAERTGGSVSTLTIQRTQQEDSAVYLCASSSVVSEETQYFGPGTRLLVL.

This clonotype was recorded a few times. The chain couples TRBV7-2 to TRBJ2-7; D is perhaps TRBD1 or TRBD2 (5 bases each). This CDR3 contains 15 residues. The V end was cut by 4 bases, the J end by 0 bases, with 13 bases between. The germline V gene has CDR1 SGHTA and CDR2 FQGNSA. The CDR3 loop reads CASSSPGLLSYEQYF. The CDR3 DNA follows: TGTGCCAGCAGCTCCCCGGGGCTCCTCTCCTACGAGCAGTACTTC.